These 27 T cell receptor beta chains were sequenced from one sample in a study of cytomegalovirus exposure and HLA in healthy donors. Researchers ran the PCR with 60 Vbeta and 13 Jbeta primers. The repertoire was sequenced with immunoSEQ multiplex PCR; TCRdb's copy has only in-frame clones and lacks some. The repertoire holds some 150,000 clones, with 73% as singletons. The material sequenced was PBMCs. The receptors derive from a human donor in good health.

This clone was detected only once. The V call is TRBV7-8, the J call TRBJ2-3; 15 bases line up with TRBD2. The germline V gene has CDR1 SGHVS and CDR2 FQNEAQ. The V segment lost 4 bases and the J segment 5 bases; nucleotides outside the gene matches: 4. This CDR3 comprises 16 residues. The CDR3 DNA reads TGTGCCAGCAGCTCCGGGACTAGCGGGAGGATAGATACGCAGTATTTT. Translating it yields CASSSGTSGRIDTQYF.

The chain is built from TRBV13 and TRBJ1-4, with D unresolved. The V and J ends lost 0 bases and 5 bases respectively, with 22 bases between them. The CDR3 has 19 residues. Germline V gene lookup returns CDR1 PRHDT and CDR2 FYEKMQ (reference sequence). In DNA, the CDR3 is TGTGCCAGCAGCTTAGGTCTTTATACTACCCCGGAGGGAAATGAAAAACTGTTTTTT. Amino acid sequence: CASSLGLYTTPEGNEKLFF.

This CDR3 is CASSGRTVYGYTF. CDR3 bases: TGTGCCAGCAGCGGCAGGACAGTCTATGGCTACACCTTC. The chain joins TRBV6-4 to TRBJ1-2; a weak D match, TRBD1 (6 bases). CDR3 length: 13 amino acids. V lost 6 bases and J lost 4, with 12 bases in between. CDR1 and CDR2 from the germline V gene are MRHNA and SNTAGT.

The chain employs TRBV27 and TRBJ2-1; 12 bases agree with TRBD2. Germline lookup yields CDR1 MNHEY and CDR2 SMNVEV (reference sequence). This CDR3 has 12 residues. J was trimmed by 7 bases and V by 8 bases; bases with no gene match: 0. CDR3 in amino acids: CASGLAGNEQFF. The CDR3 DNA is TGTGCCAGCGGACTAGCGGGGAATGAGCAGTTCTTC.

The CDR3 sequence is CASSFDRGTLHF. The CDR3 DNA reads as TGTGCCAGCAGCTTCGACAGGGGGACCCTCCACTTT. The chain uses TRBV7-9 and TRBJ1-6; 9 bases agree with TRBD1. The junction had 2 bases not matched to a gene; V was cut back by 3 bases and J by 14 bases. CDR1 is SEHNR and CDR2 is FQNEAQ in the germline V gene (reference sequence). The CDR3 length is 12 residues.

About this clone: At the DNA level, this CDR3 is encoded by other sequences in the same sample as well. This chain uses TRBV27 with TRBJ2-5, with a possible D match to TRBD1 (6 bases). Trimming took off 0 bases at V and 5 bases at J, with 7 bases between the two ends. The CDR3 runs to 13 residues. CDR1 is MNHEY, CDR2 SMNVEV, per germline (reference sequence). The CDR3 is CASSLSRGETQYF. The CDR3, as DNA: TGTGCCAGCAGTTTATCTAGGGGGGAGACCCAGTACTTC.

CDR3 DNA: TGTGCCAGCAGCTCCCTCTCTGGGGCCAACGTCCTGACTTTC. It is translated as CASSSLSGANVLTF. The J gene is TRBJ2-6, the V gene TRBV9; D unresolved. The germline V gene encodes CDR1 SGDLS and CDR2 YYNGEE. The CDR3 loop spans 14 amino acids. V lost 4 bases to trimming and J lost 0 bases, with 5 bases between them.

The CDR3: CASSYGAGQQETQYF. CDR3 DNA: TGCGCCAGCAGCTATGGGGCAGGGCAGCAAGAGACCCAGTACTTC. The chain links TRBV5-1 to TRBJ2-5, with TRBD1 as a possible D gene (5 bases). The CDR3 contains 15 residues. Germline CDR1 is SGHRS and CDR2 is YFSETQ. Between the trimmed V and J ends, which lost 3 bases and 2 bases, there was a span of 14 bases.

The CDR3: CASSPGLNTEAFF. In DNA, the CDR3 is TGTGCCAGCTCACCAGGGCTGAACACTGAAGCTTTCTTT. The chain couples TRBV18 to TRBJ1-1; D gene uncertain. CDR1 is KGHSH and CDR2 is LQKENI in the germline V gene. V shed 2 bases and J shed 0 bases, with 4 bases lying between them. The CDR3 spans 13 residues.

J is TRBJ2-2 and V is TRBV5-1; a possible D gene is TRBD1 (6 bases). Deletions cut 4 bases from V and 3 bases from J, with 10 bases between. CDR1 is SGHRS and CDR2 is YFSETQ in the germline V gene. This CDR3 contains 14 residues. CDR3 residues: CASSPGHDTGELFF. CDR3 nucleotide sequence: TGCGCCAGCAGCCCGGGACATGACACCGGGGAGCTGTTTTTT.

The rearrangement uses TRBV9 and TRBJ1-4; D unresolved. This CDR3 has 15 amino acids. Germline V gene sequence: CDR1 SGDLS, CDR2 YYNGEE. V lost 0 bases, J lost 7 bases, and 13 bases lay in between. This chain's CDR3 is CASSVAGVEGEKLFF. The CDR3 DNA sequence: TGTGCCAGCAGCGTAGCTGGGGTTGAGGGTGAAAAACTGTTTTTT.

The CDR3 loop is CASSRRPGQGKYEQYF. DNA of the CDR3: TGTGCCAGCAGCCGACGACCGGGACAGGGAAAATACGAGCAGTACTTC. This chain uses TRBV5-6 with TRBJ2-5; 9 positions match TRBD1. The J call may be mistaken, given a closer DNA end match to TRBJ2-7. The CDR3 is 16 residues long. Germline V gene data show CDR1 as SGHDT and CDR2 as YYEEEE.

V usage is TRBV29-1 and J usage is TRBJ2-3, with TRBD1 as a possible D gene (6 bases). CDR1 is SQVTM and CDR2 is ANQGSEA in the germline V gene. Trimming stripped 1 base from V and 5 bases from J, with 13 bases between. This CDR3 contains 14 residues. CDR3 in amino acids: CSVEVRTELDTQYF. CDR3 coding DNA: TGCAGCGTTGAAGTTAGGACAGAATTAGATACGCAGTATTTT.

As to this clone: The same CDR3 is also encoded by other DNA sequences in this sample. The chain joins TRBV27 to TRBJ2-2; weak D call: TRBD1 (6 bases). Between the trimmed V and J ends, which lost 5 bases and 0 bases, there was a span of 22 bases. Germline CDR1 is MNHEY and CDR2 is SMNVEV (reference sequence). CDR3 size: 19 residues. The CDR3 is CASSKKGVLAGTNTGELFF. The CDR3, as DNA: TGTGCCAGCAGTAAAAAGGGGGTCTTAGCAGGGACGAACACCGGGGAGCTGTTTTTT.

Turning to this clone: Other nucleotide sequences from this sample produce the same CDR3. The chain has TRBV19 and TRBJ1-1; TRBD1 might be the D (6 bases). The germline V and J ends were trimmed by 4 bases and 3 bases, with 9 bases remaining between them. Per germline, CDR1 LNHDA and CDR2 SQIVND (reference sequence). The CDR3 consists of 13 residues. This chain's CDR3 is CASSTTGDTEAFF. DNA of the CDR3: TGTGCCAGTAGTACGACAGGAGACACTGAAGCTTTCTTT.

The genes are TRBV4-2 and TRBJ1-3, with D tentatively TRBD1 (6 bases). Trimming took 0 bases from V and 4 from J, leaving 22 bases between them. This CDR3 is 19 amino acids long. In germline, CDR1 is LGHNA, CDR2 YNFKEQ. CDR3 DNA: TGTGCCAGCAGCCAAGATTCGATCCAGGTTAAAAGGGGGGGAAACACCATATATTTT. It codes for CASSQDSIQVKRGGNTIYF.

The rearrangement uses TRBV1 and TRBJ2-4; TRBD2 is taken as the D call from the table, unchecked against the DNA. TRBV1 constitutes a pseudogene. The CDR3 runs 17 residues. CDR3 loop: CTSSQDPRSTAKNIQYF. CDR3 in DNA: TGCACCAGCAGCCAAGATCCCCGGTCCACGGCCAAAAACATTCAGTACTTC.

The rearrangement links TRBV11-2 to TRBJ2-1; 13 nucleotides match TRBD2. This CDR3 is 16 amino acids long. The germline CDR1 and CDR2 sequences are SGHAT and FQNNGV. V lost 5 bases and J lost 8; bases outside the gene matches: 9. The CDR3 DNA follows: TGTGCCAGCAGCCGCGGACTAGCGGGAGATTGGGATGAGCAGTTCTTC. Protein: CASSRGLAGDWDEQFF.

The chain joins TRBV28 to TRBJ1-5; TRBD1 is a possible D gene (5 bases). This CDR3 is 15 amino acids long. From germline, CDR1 is MDHEN and CDR2 SYDVKM. With 6 bases removed from V and 4 bases from J, the gap between germline ends came to 16 bases. The CDR3 reads CASSLGAGLNQPQHF. The CDR3 coding sequence is TGTGCCAGCAGCCTAGGGGCAGGGTTGAATCAGCCCCAGCATTTT.

This clone was seen only a few times. This chain links TRBV5-1 with TRBJ2-7; maybe TRBD1 (6 bases). This CDR3 spans 13 amino acids. V lost 4 bases and J 6 bases, leaving 14 bases between the germline ends. From germline, CDR1 is SGHRS and CDR2 YFSETQ. CDR3 coding DNA: TGCGCCAGCAGCACCAGGGACACGGGCGAGCAGTACTTC. It translates to CASSTRDTGEQYF.

The chain uses TRBV6-1 and TRBJ1-2; D gene unclear. Deletions cut 7 bases from V and 2 bases from J, with 14 bases between. Germline V gives CDR1 MNHNS, CDR2 SASEGT. The CDR3 length is 14 residues. CDR3 DNA sequence: TGTGCCAGCATTCCTCTTACAGCCAACTATGGCTACACCTTC. It translates to CASIPLTANYGYTF.

As regards this clone: Germline is not matched at one junction end, which may reflect a read error. At the DNA level, this CDR3 is encoded by other sequences in the same sample as well. The chain employs TRBV7-9 and TRBJ1-1; weak D call: TRBD1 (5 bases). The length of the CDR3 is 12 residues. Per germline, CDR1 SEHNR and CDR2 FQNEAQ (reference sequence). The CDR3 reads CSSSLGGTEAFF. CDR3 coding DNA: TGTTCCAGCAGCTTGGGGGGGACTGAAGCTTTCTTT.

This chain joins TRBV2 and TRBJ2-3, with unresolved D. CDR3 size: 15 residues. The germline V gene has CDR1 SNHLY and CDR2 FYNNEI. V was trimmed by 1 base and J by 0 bases, leaving 8 bases between them. The CDR3 region is CASSEDGLSTDTQYF. Here the CDR3 DNA reads TGTGCCAGCAGTGAAGACGGGTTAAGCACAGATACGCAGTATTTT.

The V gene is TRBV5-1, the J gene TRBJ2-1, with 7 positions matching TRBD1. The CDR3 is 15 residues long. Germline CDR1 is SGHRS and CDR2 is YFSETQ. With 0 bases clipped from V and 10 bases from J, the junction kept 10 bases outside the gene matches. The CDR3 bases are TGCGCCAGCAGCTTGGAAGGGACAGCGGTCGGGGAGCAGTTCTTC. Protein sequence: CASSLEGTAVGEQFF. The variable domain in full, completed from reference TRBV5-1 and TRBJ2-1, reads KAGVTQTPRYLIKTRGQQVTLSCSPISGHRSVSWYQQTPGQGLQFLFEYFSETQRNKGNFPGRFSGRQFSNSRSEMNVSTLELGDSALYLCASSLEGTAVGEQFFGPGTRLTVL.

The CDR3 DNA sequence: TGTGCCAGCGGAGACCGCGCCGGGTTCTTC. Encoded protein: CASGDRAGFF. The V gene is TRBV2, the J gene TRBJ2-1; D gene uncertain. The CDR3 covers 10 residues. Trimming pared 8 bases from V and 15 bases from J, leaving 14 bases between. Germline V CDR1 and CDR2: SNHLY, FYNNEI. The full variable domain, with the rest looked up from reference TRBV2 and TRBJ2-1, is EPEVTQTPSHQVTQMGQEVILRCVPISNHLYFYWYRQILGQKVEFLVSFYNNEISEKSEIFDDQFSVERPDGSNFTLKIRSTKLEDSAMYFCASGDRAGFFGPGTRLTVL.

The rearrangement joins TRBV5-4 to TRBJ2-7, with D possibly TRBD1 on 7 matching bases. The germline V gene has CDR1 SGHNT and CDR2 YYREEE (reference sequence). The CDR3 covers 14 residues. The germline V and J ends were trimmed by 3 bases and 2 bases, with 12 bases remaining between them. This CDR3 reads CASSWGDRAYEQYF. The CDR3 bases are TGTGCCAGCAGCTGGGGGGACAGAGCCTACGAGCAGTACTTC. Complete variable domain (other parts from reference TRBV5-4 and TRBJ2-7): ETGVTQSPTHLIKTRGQQVTLRCSSQSGHNTVSWYQQALGQGPQFIFQYYREEENGRGNFPPRFSGLQFPNYSSELNVNALELDDSALYLCASSWGDRAYEQYFGPGTRLTVT.

A few counts support this clone. The chain uses TRBV7-8 and TRBJ1-2, with D possibly TRBD1 on 6 matching bases. The V and J ends lost 5 bases and 3 bases respectively, with 13 bases between them. CDR1 is SGHVS and CDR2 is FQNEAQ in the germline V gene. The CDR3 is 14 amino acids. The CDR3 DNA reads as TGTGCCAGCAGCCCCCGGACAGAGGACTATGGCTACACCTTC. Its translation is CASSPRTEDYGYTF.